Described below is a single TCR beta chain sequence and its context. Germline V gene sequence: CDR1 LNHNV, CDR2 YYDKDF (reference sequence). The CDR3 is 15 amino acids. Trimming took off 2 bases at V and 4 bases at J, with 12 bases between the two ends. The PCR was carried out with 60 Vbeta primers and 13 Jbeta primers. Produced via immunoSEQ multiplex PCR; TCRdb's table is partial and in-frame only. The sample has 90,000 to 100,000 clones, more than 70% seen once. These data come from a study of cytomegalovirus exposure and HLA in healthy donors. V gene TRBV15 combines with J gene TRBJ1-5; D is undetermined. The origin of this receptor is a woman aged 55-69 years in good health and CMV-seropositive. Sequencing used PBMCs. CDR3 region: CATSRSGDGNQPQHF. In nucleotides, the CDR3 is TGTGCCACCAGCAGATCGGGAGACGGGAATCAGCCCCAGCATTTT.